A selection of T cell receptor beta chains follows, all from one sample in a study of metastatic and nonmetastatic thyroid tumors. TCRdb recomputed clones from the PCR reads via MiXCR. The sample has around 31,000 clones; about 20% are singletons. Sequences were obtained from blood. These receptors originate from a female donor with papillary thyroid cancer or a benign thyroid nodule (not recorded which). Some clones in this sample may be carry-over from other donors' samples. The CDR3 runs from the conserved cysteine through the conserved F or W. D genes are given only for firm matches. A row's size may be missing; if present it is once, few, many or a size class.

j_call | v_call | d_call | clone_size | cdr3_aa | cdr3_nt
TRBJ1-1 | TRBV28 | TRBD1 | many | CASRDRAGEAFF | TGTGCCAGCAGAGACAGGGCCGGAGAAGCTTTCTTT
TRBJ2-7 | TRBV2 | - | many | CASSTQGSYEQYF | TGTGCCAGCAGTACCCAGGGATCCTACGAGCAGTACTTC
TRBJ1-1 | TRBV6-2/TRBV6-3 | TRBD1 | few | CASSYGDSVRDDTEAFF | TGTGCCAGCAGTTACGGGGACAGTGTGCGCGATGACACTGAAGCTTTCTTT
TRBJ2-1 | TRBV5-1 | - | - | CASSLQTSSYNEQFF | TGCGCCAGCAGCCTGCAGACTAGCTCCTACAATGAGCAGTTCTTC
TRBJ2-5 | TRBV30 | TRBD2 | many | CACRSGGDLRTQYF | TGTGCCTGTAGGAGTGGGGGGGACCTGAGGACCCAGTACTTC
TRBJ2-3 | TRBV7-6 | - | many | CASSLVASDFTDTQYF | TGTGCCAGCAGCTTAGTGGCTAGCGATTTTACAGATACGCAGTATTTT
TRBJ1-1 | TRBV7-8 | - | - | CASSPVRAVDTEAFF | TGTGCCAGCAGCCCCGTACGGGCCGTGGACACTGAAGCTTTCTTT
TRBJ2-1 | TRBV2 | - | many | CASSRGGEYNEQFF | TGTGCCAGCAGCCGTGGAGGGGAGTACAATGAGCAGTTCTTC
TRBJ1-6 | TRBV6-1 | - | medium-sized | CASSPQRAVLHF | TGTGCCAGCAGTCCACAGCGGGCGGTCCTCCACTTT
TRBJ1-6 | TRBV30 | - | few | CAGSLRANSPLHF | TGTGCCGGGAGTTTGAGGGCGAATTCACCCCTCCACTTT
TRBJ1-1 | TRBV10-1 | TRBD1 | many | CASSESGTDEAFF | TGCGCCAGCAGTGAGTCCGGGACAGACGAAGCTTTCTTT
TRBJ2-7 | TRBV4-2 | TRBD2 | - | CASSPRTSGAYEQYF | TGTGCCAGCAGCCCACGGACTAGCGGGGCCTACGAGCAGTACTTC
TRBJ2-7 | TRBV11-2 | - | - | CASSLLWSSYEQYF | TGTGCCAGCAGCTTATTATGGTCGTCCTACGAGCAGTACTTC
TRBJ2-3 | TRBV27 | - | many | CASSLGRGTDTQYF | TGTGCCAGCAGTCTTGGCAGGGGCACAGATACGCAGTATTTT
TRBJ2-1 | TRBV5-1 | TRBD2 | - | CASSVGLAGGPYNEQFF | TGCGCCAGCAGCGTGGGCCTAGCGGGAGGGCCATATAATGAGCAGTTCTTC
TRBJ1-4 | TRBV7-6 | - | many | CASSLGVATNEKLFF | TGTGCCAGCAGCTTAGGGGTTGCAACTAATGAAAAACTGTTTTTT
TRBJ1-3 | TRBV19 | TRBD1 | many | CASSTPTGAGNTIYF | TGTGCCAGTAGTACCCCGACAGGGGCGGGAAACACCATATATTTT
TRBJ2-3 | TRBV6-1 | TRBD2 | - | CASSGPSGASTDTQYF | TGTGCCAGCAGTGGACCTAGCGGGGCCAGCACAGATACGCAGTATTTT
TRBJ1-1 | TRBV4-2 | - | many | CASSQEEAGIIAEAFF | TGTGCCAGCAGCCAAGAGGAGGCAGGGATAATAGCTGAAGCTTTCTTT
TRBJ1-1 | TRBV19 | - | few | CVSSIGREDESFF | TGTGTCAGTAGTATAGGCAGGGAGGATGAATCTTTCTTT
TRBJ2-7 | TRBV29-1 | - | many | CSVGGHWPYEQYF | TGCAGCGTTGGAGGGCACTGGCCCTACGAGCAGTACTTC
TRBJ1-1 | TRBV7-9 | - | many | CASSPISGGTEAFF | TGTGCCAGCAGCCCGATATCCGGGGGCACTGAAGCTTTCTTT
TRBJ1-4 | TRBV11-2 | - | many | CATRRGIATNEKLFF | TGTGCCACCCGTAGGGGTATTGCAACTAATGAAAAACTGTTTTTT
TRBJ1-2 | TRBV10-3 | TRBD1 | many | CAIGDGQGAGYTF | TGTGCCATCGGGGACGGACAGGGGGCTGGCTACACCTTC
TRBJ1-6 | TRBV7-6 | - | many | CASRREGISPLHF | TGTGCCAGCAGACGAGAAGGGATTTCACCCCTCCACTTT
TRBJ2-7 | TRBV11-1 | TRBD1 | many | CASSSHRGQNHYEQYF | TGTGCCAGCAGCTCCCACAGGGGGCAGAATCACTACGAGCAGTACTTC
TRBJ2-1 | TRBV15 | - | many | CATSRDLQALGSYNEQFF | TGTGCCACCAGCAGAGATTTGCAGGCCCTAGGCTCCTACAATGAGCAGTTCTTC
TRBJ2-7 | TRBV9 | - | many | CASSAEDSSYEQYF | TGTGCCAGCAGCGCCGAAGACAGCTCCTACGAGCAGTACTTC
TRBJ2-1 | TRBV6-4 | TRBD2 | many | CASSLGLAGDEQFF | TGTGCCAGCAGTTTAGGACTAGCGGGCGATGAGCAGTTCTTC
TRBJ1-6 | TRBV11-2 | - | many | CASSLFRDKNSPLHF | TGTGCCAGCAGCCTGTTTCGGGACAAAAATTCACCCCTCCACTTT
TRBJ2-1 | TRBV11-3 | - | many | CASSLDHYNEQFF | TGTGCCAGCAGCTTAGACCACTACAATGAGCAGTTCTTC
TRBJ2-7 | TRBV28 | - | few | CSSIPIGYEQYF | TGTTCCAGCATTCCCATAGGGTACGAGCAGTACTTC
TRBJ2-1 | TRBV11-1 | TRBD2 | many | CASSLVAGGRDEQFF | TGTGCCAGCAGCTTAGTCGCGGGGGGCCGCGATGAGCAGTTCTTC
TRBJ2-1 | TRBV3-1 | TRBD2 | - | CASWREEQFF | TGTGCCAGCTGGCGGGAGGAGCAGTTCTTC
TRBJ1-5 | TRBV28 | - | many | CASSLDTDYRPQHF | TGTGCCAGCAGTCTTGACACGGATTACCGGCCCCAGCATTTT
TRBJ1-5 | TRBV3-1 | TRBD1 | - | CASSQPGTARNQPQHF | TGTGCCAGCAGCCAACCCGGGACAGCGAGAAATCAGCCCCAGCATTTT
TRBJ2-1 | TRBV6-2/TRBV6-3 | TRBD2 | few | CASTLTSGASDEQFF | TGTGCCAGCACCCTAACTAGCGGGGCCTCCGATGAGCAGTTCTTC
TRBJ2-1 | TRBV2 | TRBD2 | - | CASITDSGGVNEQFF | TGTGCCAGCATAACCGACAGTGGGGGGGTCAATGAGCAGTTCTTC
TRBJ1-2 | TRBV30 | TRBD1 | many | CAWREGDRIYGYTF | TGTGCCTGGAGGGAAGGGGACAGGATCTATGGCTACACCTTC
TRBJ1-2 | TRBV5-1 | TRBD1 | - | CASSSETGRVFGYGYTF | TGCGCCAGCAGCTCGGAGACAGGGAGGGTATTCGGCTATGGCTACACCTTC
TRBJ2-5 | TRBV19 | TRBD2 | many | CASSMGTRLETQYF | TGTGCCAGTAGTATGGGGACTAGATTGGAGACCCAGTACTTC